The 21 T cell receptor beta chains given below trace back to one sample, sequenced in a study of blood T cell repertoires in COVID-19. Using immunoSEQ multiplex PCR, the repertoire was profiled, and TCRdb retains in-frame clones only, with some absent. Of about 160,000 clones listed, 90% are singletons. The sequenced sample consisted of peripheral blood. The receptors stem from a man aged 55-75 years with active or convalescent COVID-19.

This clone was seen a single time. The rearrangement joins TRBV7-2 to TRBJ1-1; D remains unclear. Between the trimmed V and J ends, which lost 6 bases and 3 bases, there was a span of 8 bases. Germline V gene lookup returns CDR1 SGHTA and CDR2 FQGNSA. There are 12 residues in the CDR3. CDR3 amino acids: CASSSQYTEAFF. For the CDR3, the DNA is TGTGCCAGCAGTTCACAGTACACTGAAGCTTTCTTT.

J is TRBJ2-7 and V is TRBV19, with a tentative D call TRBD2 (7 bases). The length of the CDR3 is 15 residues. The V gene lost 6 bases and the J gene lost 2 bases, with 17 bases spanning the gap. In germline, CDR1 is LNHDA, CDR2 SQIVND (reference sequence). The CDR3: CASSTGGGRTYEQYF. The DNA of the CDR3 is TGTGCCAGTAGCACTGGGGGGGGCCGAACCTACGAGCAGTACTTC.

The J gene is TRBJ1-3, the V gene TRBV18; D not resolved. Per the germline V gene, CDR1 is KGHSH and CDR2 is LQKENI. The CDR3 runs 15 residues. V lost 0 bases and J lost 1, with 7 bases in between. CDR3 bases: TGTGCCAGCTCACCACCCGGGTATTCTGGAAACACCATATATTTT. This encodes CASSPPGYSGNTIYF. The variable domain in full, completed from reference TRBV18 and TRBJ1-3, reads NAGVMQNPRHLVRRRGQEARLRCSPMKGHSHVYWYRQLPEEGLKFMVYLQKENIIDESGMPKERFSAEFPKEGPSILRIQQVVRGDSAAYFCASSPPGYSGNTIYFGEGSWLTVV.

V gene TRBV19 combines with J gene TRBJ1-2; possible D gene TRBD1, 6 bases. V was shortened by 6 bases and J by 4 bases, with 18 bases between the two germline ends. The CDR3 runs to 15 residues. Germline CDR1 is LNHDA and CDR2 is SQIVND (reference sequence). CDR3 nucleotides: TGTGCCAGTAGCGAAATACAGGGTTGGGGCTATGGCTACACCTTC. Its protein is CASSEIQGWGYGYTF.

DNA of the CDR3: TGTGCCAGCAGCCTAGGGCCTAGCGGAGGCACAGATACGCAGTATTTT. Protein: CASSLGPSGGTDTQYF. This chain uses TRBV3-1 (or the pseudogene TRBV3-2) with TRBJ2-3, with TRBD2 matching over 7 bases. With V trimmed by 4 bases and J by 1 base, 8 bases remained unmatched. Per the germline V gene, CDR1 is LGHDT and CDR2 is YNNKEL (reference sequence). The CDR3 is made up of 16 amino acids.

V gene TRBV5-8 combines with J gene TRBJ1-6, with 7 nucleotides matching TRBD1. Germline values: CDR1 SGHTS, CDR2 YDEGEE. The CDR3 runs to 15 residues. V dropped 5 bases and J dropped 9; count of bases not matched to a gene: 11. The CDR3 DNA follows: TGTGCCAGCAGTCATATCAGGGGGAAGGGTTCACCCCTCCACTTT. This encodes CASSHIRGKGSPLHF.

The chain joins TRBV7-8 to TRBJ2-2, with 9 nucleotides matching TRBD1. The CDR3 loop spans 17 amino acids. Germline V gene sequence: CDR1 SGHVS, CDR2 FQNEAQ. The J segment lost 5 bases and the V segment lost 5 bases, leaving 12 bases of the junction unmatched. The DNA for the CDR3 is TGTGCCAGCAGCCCCCATCTAGACAGGGGGAATACCGGGGAGCTGTTTTTT. Translating it yields CASSPHLDRGNTGELFF.

The chain carries TRBV5-4 and TRBJ1-2, with D perhaps TRBD1 (5 bases). Germline V gives CDR1 SGHNT, CDR2 YYREEE (reference sequence). This CDR3 is 15 amino acids long. The V gene lost 5 bases and the J gene lost 2 bases, with 16 bases spanning the gap. This CDR3 reads CASRPHVGGNYGYTF. CDR3 in DNA: TGTGCCAGCAGACCCCACGTCGGGGGGAACTATGGCTACACCTTC. The full variable domain, completed using reference TRBV5-4 and TRBJ1-2, is ETGVTQSPTHLIKTRGQQVTLRCSSQSGHNTVSWYQQALGQGPQFIFQYYREEENGRGNFPPRFSGLQFPNYSSELNVNALELDDSALYLCASRPHVGGNYGYTFGSGTRLTVV.

CDR3 protein: CATRPSGEGTDTQYF. The DNA of the CDR3 is TGTGCCACGCGACCTAGCGGGGAGGGCACAGATACGCAGTATTTT. The rearrangement joins TRBV5-4 to TRBJ2-3, with TRBD2 matching over 9 bases. From germline, CDR1 is SGHNT and CDR2 YYREEE (reference sequence). The CDR3 runs 15 residues. Unmatched junction bases numbered 9, after V lost 9 bases and J lost 1 base.

This chain links TRBV4-2 with TRBJ2-5, with D possibly matching TRBD2 (5 bases). The CDR3 is 16 amino acids. Trimming shortened V by 0 bases and J by 5 bases, and 16 bases separated the two germline ends. CDR1 is LGHNA, CDR2 YNFKEQ, per germline. CDR3 nucleotides: TGTGCCAGCAGCCAAGAAGGATCTAGCCGTCGGGAGACCCAGTACTTC. As protein: CASSQEGSSRRETQYF.

V and J are TRBV4-1 and TRBJ1-2; 7 bases are a match to TRBD1. The trim removed 4 bases at V and 4 bases at J, leaving 12 bases unmatched. The CDR3 covers 16 residues. The germline V gene encodes CDR1 MGHRA and CDR2 YSYEKL. The CDR3 reads CASSLILTGKAYGYTF. The CDR3 DNA sequence: TGCGCCAGCAGCCTCATCCTGACAGGGAAGGCCTATGGCTACACCTTC.

The J gene is TRBJ2-6, the V gene TRBV10-1; tentatively, D is TRBD1 (5 bases). The CDR3 sequence is 14 residues long. Germline values: CDR1 WNHNN, CDR2 SYGVQD (reference sequence). Trimming cost V 6 bases and J 2 bases, with 8 bases left between them. The CDR3 is CASSRDAGANVLTF. The CDR3, as DNA: TGCGCCAGCAGCAGGGATGCTGGGGCCAACGTCCTGACTTTC.

The rearrangement joins TRBV7-9 to TRBJ2-1; 8 nucleotides line up with TRBD2. This CDR3 has 16 residues. Trimming at V came to 3 bases and at J to 7 bases, leaving 11 bases not matched to a gene. Per germline, CDR1 SEHNR and CDR2 FQNEAQ (reference sequence). The CDR3 DNA follows: TGTGCCAGCAGCTTGGGAGCGGGGGCCGAGGTTAATGAGCAGTTCTTC. Protein sequence: CASSLGAGAEVNEQFF.

The CDR3 DNA reads TGTGCCAGCACCGGACAGTTGAACACTGAAGCTTTCTTT. Amino acid sequence: CASTGQLNTEAFF. This chain joins TRBV11-2 and TRBJ1-1; maybe TRBD1 (6 bases). This CDR3 spans 13 amino acids. Germline loops: CDR1 SGHAT, CDR2 FQNNGV. V lost 7 bases, J lost 0 bases, and 9 bases lay in between.

This rearrangement joins TRBV5-1 to TRBJ2-1; 8 nucleotides line up with TRBD1. V was pared by 5 bases and J by 9 bases, with 4 bases of the junction left unmatched. Germline V gene lookup returns CDR1 SGHRS and CDR2 YFSETQ. The CDR3 length is 12 residues. The CDR3 region has the DNA TGCGCCAGCAGATCCGACAGGGGTGAGCAGTTCTTC. Translation gives CASRSDRGEQFF.

The rearrangement joins TRBV10-2 to TRBJ2-2; 8 nucleotides line up with TRBD1. V lost 8 bases to trimming and J lost 4 bases; unmatched junction nucleotides: 0. Germline V gives CDR1 WSHSY, CDR2 SAAADI. This CDR3 is built from 12 residues. CDR3 DNA: TGCGCCAGCGACAGGGGCACCGGGGAGCTGTTTTTT. Its protein is CASDRGTGELFF.

CDR3 bases: TGTGCCAGCAGTTACCCTACCGGGACAGGGACAGATACGCAGTATTTT. Its protein is CASSYPTGTGTDTQYF. V is TRBV6-2 or TRBV6-3 and J is TRBJ2-3, with TRBD1 identical over 9 bases. V was pared by 2 bases and J by 3 bases, with 6 bases of the junction left unmatched. The CDR3 runs 16 residues. CDR1 is MNHEY and CDR2 is SVGEGT in the germline V gene.

Many counts were recorded for this clone. The V gene is TRBV6-5, the J gene TRBJ2-7; TRBD1 matches at 9 bases. The CDR3 loop spans 14 amino acids. The trim removed 2 bases at V and 4 bases at J, leaving 3 bases unmatched. CDR1 MNHEY and CDR2 SVGAGI come from the germline V gene. CDR3: CASSYGTGIYEQYF. CDR3 nucleotide sequence: TGTGCCAGCAGTTACGGGACAGGGATTTACGAGCAGTACTTC.

The rearrangement links TRBV15 to TRBJ2-3; 8 bases map to TRBD2. The CDR3 is 16 amino acids. Trimming cost V 1 base and J 5 bases; bases outside gene matches: 8. Germline V gene lookup returns CDR1 LNHNV and CDR2 YYDKDF (reference sequence). The CDR3, as DNA: TGTGCCACCAGCAGAGCCTCCGGGACTAGTGGAGATACGCAGTATTTT. The encoded protein is CATSRASGTSGDTQYF.

This chain connects TRBV19 to TRBJ2-1, with 11 bases that match TRBD1. The CDR3 sequence is 15 residues long. The germline V gene encodes CDR1 LNHDA and CDR2 SQIVND (reference sequence). The junction had 6 bases not matched to a gene; V was cut back by 4 bases and J by 7 bases. CDR3 sequence (DNA): TGTGCCAGTAGTAAGGAGGGACAGGGGGGAAATGAGCAGTTCTTC. Its protein is CASSKEGQGGNEQFF.

This chain links TRBV6-1 with TRBJ2-7; TRBD1 is a possible D gene (5 bases). Trimming left V 2 bases short and J 6 bases short, with 8 bases between. Germline CDR1 and CDR2: MNHNS and SASEGT. The CDR3 is 12 amino acids. The CDR3 is CASSESRVEQYF. In DNA form, the CDR3 reads TGTGCCAGCAGTGAATCCAGGGTCGAGCAGTACTTC.